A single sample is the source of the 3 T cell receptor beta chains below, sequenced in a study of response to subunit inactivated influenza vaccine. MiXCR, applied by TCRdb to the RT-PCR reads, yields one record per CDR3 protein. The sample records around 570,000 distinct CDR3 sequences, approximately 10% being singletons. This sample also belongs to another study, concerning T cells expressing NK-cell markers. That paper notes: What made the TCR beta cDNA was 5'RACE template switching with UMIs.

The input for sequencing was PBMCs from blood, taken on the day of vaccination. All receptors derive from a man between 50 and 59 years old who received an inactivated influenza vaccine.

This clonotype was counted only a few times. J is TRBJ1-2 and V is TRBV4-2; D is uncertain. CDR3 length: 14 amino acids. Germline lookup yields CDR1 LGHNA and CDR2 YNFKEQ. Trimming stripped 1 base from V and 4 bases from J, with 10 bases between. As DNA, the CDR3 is TGTGCCAGCAGCCAAGCCCGACAAGGCTATGGCTACACCTTC. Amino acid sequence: CASSQARQGYGYTF.

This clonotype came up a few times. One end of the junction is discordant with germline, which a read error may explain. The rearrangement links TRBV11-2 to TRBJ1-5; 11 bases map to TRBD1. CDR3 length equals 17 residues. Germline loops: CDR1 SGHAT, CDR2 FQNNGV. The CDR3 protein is CASSLEGTGGFNQPQHF. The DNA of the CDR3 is TGTGCCAGCAGCCTAGAGGGGACAGGGGGATTCAATCAGCCCCAGCATTTT. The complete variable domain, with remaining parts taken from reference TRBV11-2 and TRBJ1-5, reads EAGVAQSPRYKIIEKRQSVAFWCNPISGHATLYWYQQILGQGPKLLIQFQNNGVVDDSQLPKDRFSAERLKGVDSTLKIQPAKLEDSAVYLCASSLEGTGGFNQPQHFGDGTRLSIL.

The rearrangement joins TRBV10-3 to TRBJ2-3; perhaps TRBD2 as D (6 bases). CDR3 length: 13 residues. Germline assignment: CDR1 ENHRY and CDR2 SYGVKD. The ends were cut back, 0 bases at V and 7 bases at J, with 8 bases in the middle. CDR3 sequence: CAISESTRHTQYF. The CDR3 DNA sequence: TGTGCCATCAGTGAGTCGACTAGGCATACGCAGTATTTT.